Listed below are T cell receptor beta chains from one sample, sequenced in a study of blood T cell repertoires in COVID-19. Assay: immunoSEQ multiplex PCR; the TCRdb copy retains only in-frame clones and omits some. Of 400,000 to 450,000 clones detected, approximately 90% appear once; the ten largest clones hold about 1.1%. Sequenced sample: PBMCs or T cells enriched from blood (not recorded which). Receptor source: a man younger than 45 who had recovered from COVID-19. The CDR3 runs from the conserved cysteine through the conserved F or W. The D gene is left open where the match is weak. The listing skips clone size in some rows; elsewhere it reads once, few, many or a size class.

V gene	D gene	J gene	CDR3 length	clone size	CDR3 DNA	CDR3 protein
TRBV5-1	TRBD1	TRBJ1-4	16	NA	TGCGCCAGCAGCACTGGGGGCGTCGGACAGGCACCGAAACTGTTTTTT	CASSTGGVGQAPKLFF
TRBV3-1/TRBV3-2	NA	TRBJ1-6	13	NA	TGTGCCAGCAGCCAAGATCCGGGTTCACCCCTCCACTTT	CASSQDPGSPLHF
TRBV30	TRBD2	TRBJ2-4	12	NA	TGTGCCTGGACCCAGCGGGAGGCCCTTCAGTACTTC	CAWTQREALQYF
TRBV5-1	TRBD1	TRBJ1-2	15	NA	TGCGCCAGCAGCCGTCCCGGGACAGGGGATAGAGGCTACACCTTC	CASSRPGTGDRGYTF
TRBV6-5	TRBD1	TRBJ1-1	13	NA	TGTGCCAGCAGTAGGGGGCTTAACACTGAAGCTTTCTTT	CASSRGLNTEAFF
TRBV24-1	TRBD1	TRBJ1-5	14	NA	TGTGCCACCAGTGCAGGGACAGCCAATCAGCCCCAGCATTTT	CATSAGTANQPQHF
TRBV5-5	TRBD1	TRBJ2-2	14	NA	TGTGCCAGCAGCTCCCTGACAGGGACCGGGGAGCTGTTTTTT	CASSSLTGTGELFF
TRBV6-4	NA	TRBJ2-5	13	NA	TGTGCCAGCAGTGACCAGGAAGGAGAGACCCAGTACTTC	CASSDQEGETQYF
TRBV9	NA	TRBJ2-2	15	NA	TGTGCCAGCAGCGCCTTTGAGCGCCCCACCGGGGAGCTGTTTTTT	CASSAFERPTGELFF
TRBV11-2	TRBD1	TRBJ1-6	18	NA	TGTGCCAGCAGCTTAGTATCTTCAGGCAGGGGGGCTAGGTCACCCCTCCACTTT	CASSLVSSGRGARSPLHF
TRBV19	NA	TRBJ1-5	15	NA	TGTGCCAGTAGTAGACAGGATTTTGGGGAACAGCCCCAGCATTTT	CASSRQDFGEQPQHF
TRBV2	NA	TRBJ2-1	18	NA	TGTGCCAGCAGTGAATGGCTCTTTATTAGCGAATCCTACAATGAGCAGTTCTTC	CASSEWLFISESYNEQFF
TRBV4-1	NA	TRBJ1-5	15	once	TGCGCCAGCAGCCAAGATACGGACACATATCAGCCCCAGCATTTT	CASSQDTDTYQPQHF
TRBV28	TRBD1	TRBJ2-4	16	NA	TGTGCCAGCAGTTTCGTCCCCGGGACAGTAAAAAACATTCAGTACTTC	CASSFVPGTVKNIQYF
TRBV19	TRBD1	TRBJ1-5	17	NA	TGTGCCAGTAGTACACCCAATTACAGGGGCGGCAATCAGCCCCAGCATTTT	CASSTPNYRGGNQPQHF
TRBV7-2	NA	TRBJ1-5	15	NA	TGTGCCAGCAGCTTATGGAAAGGGGAAGTTCAGCCCCAGCATTTT	CASSLWKGEVQPQHF
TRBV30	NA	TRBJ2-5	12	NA	TGTGCCTGGAGGCAACAGCAAGAGACCCAGTACTTC	CAWRQQQETQYF
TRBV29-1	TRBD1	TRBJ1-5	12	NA	TGCAGCGCACGGGACAGTAATCAGCCCCAGCATTTT	CSARDSNQPQHF
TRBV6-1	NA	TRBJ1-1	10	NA	TGTGCCAGCAGTGAATATGAAGCTTTCTTT	CASSEYEAFF
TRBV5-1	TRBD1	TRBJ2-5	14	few	TGCGCCAGCAGCTTACAGGGGGCGGGAGAGACCCAGTACTTC	CASSLQGAGETQYF
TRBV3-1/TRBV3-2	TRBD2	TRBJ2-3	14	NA	TGTGCCAGCAGCCCGACTAGCGTCGCAGATACGCAGTATTTT	CASSPTSVADTQYF
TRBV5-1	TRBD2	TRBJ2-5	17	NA	TGCGCCAGCAGCTTGGATCTTGGGCTAGCGGGTCAAGAGACCCAGTACTTC	CASSLDLGLAGQETQYF
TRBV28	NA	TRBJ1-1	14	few	TGTGCCAGCAGCCCCCTTAGGGGCCACACTGAAGCTTTCTTT	CASSPLRGHTEAFF
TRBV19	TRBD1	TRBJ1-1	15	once	TGTGCCAGTAGTCTCGACAGGGGGCGGGACACTGAAGCTTTCTTT	CASSLDRGRDTEAFF
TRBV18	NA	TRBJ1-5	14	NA	TGTGCCAGCTCAGGTGGGGGGGGCTTGTGGCCCCAGCATTTT	CASSGGGGLWPQHF
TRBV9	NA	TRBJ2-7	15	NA	TGTGCCAGCAGCGTAGGTAGTGGGAGCTCCTACGAGCAGTACTTC	CASSVGSGSSYEQYF
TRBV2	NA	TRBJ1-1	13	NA	TGTGCCAGCAAACAGGGTTTAAACACTGAAGCTTTCTTT	CASKQGLNTEAFF
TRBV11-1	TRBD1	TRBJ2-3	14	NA	TGTGCCAGCAGCCCGAGGACAGGGGTAGATACGCAGTATTTT	CASSPRTGVDTQYF
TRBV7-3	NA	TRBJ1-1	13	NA	TGTGCCAGCAGCTTATATGTGAACACTGAAGCTTTCTTT	CASSLYVNTEAFF
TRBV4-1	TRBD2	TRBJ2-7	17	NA	TGCGCCAGCAGGGGCCGCGGGGGAGTGGGGGGAACCTACGAGCAGTACTTC	CASRGRGGVGGTYEQYF
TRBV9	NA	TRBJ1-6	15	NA	TGTGCCAGCAGCGTAGAGACAGCACTGCATTCACCCCTCCACTTT	CASSVETALHSPLHF
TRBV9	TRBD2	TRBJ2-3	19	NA	TGTGCCAGCAGCGTAGGCACCCAGGGACTAGCGGGGTTGACAGTTACGCAGTATTTT	CASSVGTQGLAGLTVTQYF
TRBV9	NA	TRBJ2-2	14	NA	TGTGCCAGCAGCGTCCGGGGGAAGGCCGGGGAGCTGTTTTTT	CASSVRGKAGELFF
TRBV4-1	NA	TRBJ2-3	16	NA	TGCGCCAGCAGCCCCGCAGAGCGGAGCCCAGGAGATACGCAGTATTTT	CASSPAERSPGDTQYF
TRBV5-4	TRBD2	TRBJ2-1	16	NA	TGTGCCACCCAAGGGACTAGCGGGAGCTCCTACAATGAGCAGTTCTTC	CATQGTSGSSYNEQFF
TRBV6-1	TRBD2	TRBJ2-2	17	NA	TGTGCCAGCAGTGGACTAGCGGGAGGGGCGAACACCGGGGAGCTGTTTTTT	CASSGLAGGANTGELFF
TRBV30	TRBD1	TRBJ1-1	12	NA	TGTGCCCACGGACAGGGGGCGTCTGAAGCTTTCTTT	CAHGQGASEAFF